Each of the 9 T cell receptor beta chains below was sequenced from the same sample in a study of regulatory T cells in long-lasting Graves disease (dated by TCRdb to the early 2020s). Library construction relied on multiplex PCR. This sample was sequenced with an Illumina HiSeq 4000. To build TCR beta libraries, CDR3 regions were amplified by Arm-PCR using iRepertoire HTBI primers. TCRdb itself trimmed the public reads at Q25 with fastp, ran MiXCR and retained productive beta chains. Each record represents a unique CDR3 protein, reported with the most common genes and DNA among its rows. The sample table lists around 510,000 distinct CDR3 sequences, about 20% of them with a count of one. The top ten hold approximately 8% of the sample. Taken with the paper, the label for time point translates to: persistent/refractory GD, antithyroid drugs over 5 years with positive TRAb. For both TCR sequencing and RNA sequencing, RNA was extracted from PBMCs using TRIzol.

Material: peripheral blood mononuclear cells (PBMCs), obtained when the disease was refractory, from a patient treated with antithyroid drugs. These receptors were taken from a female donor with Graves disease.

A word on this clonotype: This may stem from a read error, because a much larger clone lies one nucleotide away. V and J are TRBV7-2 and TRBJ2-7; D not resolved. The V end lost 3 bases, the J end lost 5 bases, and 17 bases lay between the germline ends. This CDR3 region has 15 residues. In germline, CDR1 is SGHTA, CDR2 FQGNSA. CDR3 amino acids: CASSFSVDGTHEQYF. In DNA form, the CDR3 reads TGTGCCAGCAGCTTTTCTGTCGACGGTACCCACGAGCAGTACTTC.

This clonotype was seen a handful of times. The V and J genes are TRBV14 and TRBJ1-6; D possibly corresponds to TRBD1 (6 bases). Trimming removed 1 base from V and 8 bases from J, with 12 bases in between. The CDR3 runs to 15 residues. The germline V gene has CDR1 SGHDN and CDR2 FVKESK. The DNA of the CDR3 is TGTGCCAGCAGCCAAGCCGGGACAATTCATTCACCCCTCCACTTT. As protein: CASSQAGTIHSPLHF.

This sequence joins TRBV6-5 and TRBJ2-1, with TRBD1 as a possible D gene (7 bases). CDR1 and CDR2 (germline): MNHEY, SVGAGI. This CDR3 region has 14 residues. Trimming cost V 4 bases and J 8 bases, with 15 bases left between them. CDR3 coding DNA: TGTGCCAGCAGTTCCCAGGGGGGAGGTTATGAGCAGTTCTTC. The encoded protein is CASSSQGGGYEQFF.

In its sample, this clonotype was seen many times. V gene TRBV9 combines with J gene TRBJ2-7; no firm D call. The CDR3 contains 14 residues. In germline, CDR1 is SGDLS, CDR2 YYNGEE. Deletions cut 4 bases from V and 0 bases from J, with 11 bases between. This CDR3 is CASSLRPLSYEQYF. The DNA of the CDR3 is TGTGCCAGCAGCCTTAGACCCCTCTCCTACGAGCAGTACTTC.

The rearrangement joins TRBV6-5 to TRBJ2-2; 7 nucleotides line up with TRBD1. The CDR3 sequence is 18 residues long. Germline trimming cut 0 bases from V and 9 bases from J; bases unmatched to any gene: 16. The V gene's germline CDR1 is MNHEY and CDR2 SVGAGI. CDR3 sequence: CASSYSISPDRLLWELFF. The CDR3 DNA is TGTGCCAGCAGTTACTCGATTTCTCCGGACAGGCTCTTATGGGAGCTGTTTTTT.

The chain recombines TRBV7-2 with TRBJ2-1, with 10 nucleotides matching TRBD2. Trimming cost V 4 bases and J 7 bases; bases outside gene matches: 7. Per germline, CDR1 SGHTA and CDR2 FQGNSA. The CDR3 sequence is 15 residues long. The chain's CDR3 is CASSSSGRAWNEQFF. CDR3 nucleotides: TGTGCCAGCAGCTCCAGCGGGAGGGCCTGGAATGAGCAGTTCTTC.

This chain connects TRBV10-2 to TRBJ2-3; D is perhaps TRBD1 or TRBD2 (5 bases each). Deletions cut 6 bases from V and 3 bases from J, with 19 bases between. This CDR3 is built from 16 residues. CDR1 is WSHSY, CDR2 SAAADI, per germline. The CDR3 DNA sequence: TGCGCCAGCAGGCCTCGAATGGGGGAAGGTACAGATACGCAGTATTTT. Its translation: CASRPRMGEGTDTQYF.

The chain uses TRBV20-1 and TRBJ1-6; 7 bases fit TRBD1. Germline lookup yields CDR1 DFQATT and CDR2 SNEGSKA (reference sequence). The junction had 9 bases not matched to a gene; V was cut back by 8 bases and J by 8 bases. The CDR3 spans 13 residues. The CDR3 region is CSIRDSSYSPLHF. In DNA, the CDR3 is TGCAGTATAAGGGACAGCTCCTATTCACCCCTCCACTTT.

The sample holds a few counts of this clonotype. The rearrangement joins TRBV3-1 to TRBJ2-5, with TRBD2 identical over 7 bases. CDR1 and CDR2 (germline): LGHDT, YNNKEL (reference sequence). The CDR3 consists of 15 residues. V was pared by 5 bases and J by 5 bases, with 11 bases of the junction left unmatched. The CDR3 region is CASSVGGGSGETQYF. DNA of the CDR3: TGTGCCAGCAGCGTGGGTGGCGGGAGTGGCGAGACCCAGTACTTC.